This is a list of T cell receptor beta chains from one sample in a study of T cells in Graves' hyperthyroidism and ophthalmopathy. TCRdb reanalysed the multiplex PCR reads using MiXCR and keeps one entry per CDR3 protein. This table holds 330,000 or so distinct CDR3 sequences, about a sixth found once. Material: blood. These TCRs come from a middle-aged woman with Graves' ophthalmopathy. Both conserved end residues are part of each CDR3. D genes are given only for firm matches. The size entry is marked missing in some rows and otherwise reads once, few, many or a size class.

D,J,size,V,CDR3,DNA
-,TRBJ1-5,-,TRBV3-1,CASSHGQAVNQPQHF,TGTGCCAGCAGCCACGGTCAGGCGGTCAATCAGCCCCAGCATTTT
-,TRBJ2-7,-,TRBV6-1,CASTGRDPSTGEQYF,TGTGCCAGTACCGGTCGGGACCCATCAACCGGAGAGCAGTACTTC
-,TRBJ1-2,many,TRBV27,CASSALDPGSPGYGYTF,TGTGCCAGCAGTGCCCTGGACCCTGGTAGTCCGGGCTATGGCTACACCTTC
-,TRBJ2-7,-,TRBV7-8,CASSLALGMYEQYF,TGTGCCAGCAGCTTAGCGCTTGGGATGTACGAGCAGTACTTC
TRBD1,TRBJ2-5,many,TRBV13,CASSETGTGEETQYF,TGTGCCAGCAGCGAGACCGGGACAGGGGAGGAGACCCAGTACTTC
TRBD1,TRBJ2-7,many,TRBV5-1,CASSYHGTAGSYEQYF,TGCGCCAGCAGTTACCACGGGACAGCCGGCTCCTACGAGCAGTACTTC
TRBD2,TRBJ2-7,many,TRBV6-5,CASSPTGGFDEQYF,TGTGCCAGCAGTCCCACGGGGGGGTTCGACGAGCAGTACTTC
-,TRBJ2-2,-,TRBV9,CASSVGPNLHTGELFF,TGTGCCAGCAGCGTAGGTCCCAATCTCCACACCGGGGAGCTGTTTTTT
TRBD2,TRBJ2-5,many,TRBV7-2,CASSLYGGRGEETQYF,TGTGCCAGCAGCTTATATGGCGGGAGAGGCGAAGAGACCCAGTACTTC
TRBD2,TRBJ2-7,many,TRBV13,CASSSSRGSYEQYF,TGTGCCAGCAGCTCCTCCCGCGGGAGCTACGAGCAGTACTTC
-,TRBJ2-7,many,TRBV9,CASSVARSGYEQYF,TGTGCCAGCAGCGTAGCCAGGTCGGGGTACGAGCAGTACTTC
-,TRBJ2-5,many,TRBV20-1,CSARVRETQYF,TGCAGTGCTAGGGTCAGGGAGACCCAGTACTTC
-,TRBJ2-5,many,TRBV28,CASSLYGGQETQYF,TGTGCCAGCAGTTTGTACGGGGGCCAAGAGACCCAGTACTTC
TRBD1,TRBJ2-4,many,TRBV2,CASSVLGTALAKNIQYF,TGTGCCAGCAGTGTTCTTGGGACAGCACTAGCCAAAAACATTCAGTACTTC
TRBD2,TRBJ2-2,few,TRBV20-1,CSARDLTSGTPRAGELFF,TGCAGTGCTAGAGACCTGACTAGCGGGACCCCCCGGGCCGGGGAGCTGTTTTTT
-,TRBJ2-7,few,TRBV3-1,CASSQEGQPSYEQYF,TGTGCCAGCAGCCAAGAAGGACAACCCAGCTACGAGCAGTACTTC
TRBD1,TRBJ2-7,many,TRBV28,CASSFLRDRYGRREQYF,TGTGCCAGCAGTTTTCTCCGGGACAGGTATGGGAGGCGCGAGCAGTACTTC
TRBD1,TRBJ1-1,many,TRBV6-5,CASRVDRANTEAFF,TGTGCCAGCAGAGTCGACAGGGCGAACACTGAAGCTTTCTTT
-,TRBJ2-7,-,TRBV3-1,CASSQEREFSYEQYF,TGTGCCAGCAGCCAAGAACGGGAGTTCTCTTACGAGCAGTACTTC
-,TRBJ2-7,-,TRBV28,CASSLPSRRGEQYF,TGTGCCAGCAGTTTACCCTCCAGAAGGGGAGAGCAGTACTTC
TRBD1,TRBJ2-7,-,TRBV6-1,CASTDLAGTGNLGEYF,TGTGCCAGCACCGACCTGGCCGGGACAGGGAACTTGGGGGAGTACTTC
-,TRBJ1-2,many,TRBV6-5,CASSPTGTVIYGYTF,TGTGCCAGCAGTCCGACCGGGACGGTGATCTATGGCTACACCTTC
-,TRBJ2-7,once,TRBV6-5,CASSYMRFGSSYEQYF,TGTGCCAGCAGTTACATGAGGTTTGGGAGCTCCTACGAGCAGTACTTC
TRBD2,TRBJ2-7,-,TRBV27,CASSSLAGGFYEQYF,TGTGCCAGCAGCTCCCTAGCGGGAGGATTCTACGAGCAGTACTTC
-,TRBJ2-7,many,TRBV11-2,CASSLVRRWGYEQYF,TGTGCCAGCAGCTTAGTCCGGCGGTGGGGCTACGAGCAGTACTTC
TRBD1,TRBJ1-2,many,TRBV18,CASSLGQADGYTF,TGTGCCAGCTCACTTGGACAGGCCGATGGCTACACCTTC
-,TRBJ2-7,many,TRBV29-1,CSVESAVSYEQYF,TGCAGCGTTGAATCCGCTGTCTCCTACGAGCAGTACTTC
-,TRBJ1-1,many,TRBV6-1,CASRHRSEAFF,TGTGCCAGCAGACATCGAAGTGAAGCTTTCTTT